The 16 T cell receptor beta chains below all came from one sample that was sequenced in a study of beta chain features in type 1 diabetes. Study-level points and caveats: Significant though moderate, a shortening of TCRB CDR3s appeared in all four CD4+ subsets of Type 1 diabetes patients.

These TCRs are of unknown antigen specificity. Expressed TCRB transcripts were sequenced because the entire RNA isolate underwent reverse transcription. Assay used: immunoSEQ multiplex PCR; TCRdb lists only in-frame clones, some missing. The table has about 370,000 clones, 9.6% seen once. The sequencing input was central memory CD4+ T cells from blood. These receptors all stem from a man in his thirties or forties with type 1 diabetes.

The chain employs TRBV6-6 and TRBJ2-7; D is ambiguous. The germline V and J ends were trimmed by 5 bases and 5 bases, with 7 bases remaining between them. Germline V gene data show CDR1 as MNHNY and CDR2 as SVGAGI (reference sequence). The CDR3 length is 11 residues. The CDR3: CASSPRNEQYF. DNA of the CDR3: TGTGCCAGCAGTCCCCGGAACGAGCAGTACTTC.

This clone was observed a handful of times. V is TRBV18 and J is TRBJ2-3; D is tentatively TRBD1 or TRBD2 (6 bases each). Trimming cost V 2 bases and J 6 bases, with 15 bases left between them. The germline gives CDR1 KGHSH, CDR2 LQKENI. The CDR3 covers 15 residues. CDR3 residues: CASSPRGESADTQYF. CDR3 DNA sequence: TGTGCCAGCTCACCAAGGGGGGAATCCGCGGATACGCAGTATTTT.

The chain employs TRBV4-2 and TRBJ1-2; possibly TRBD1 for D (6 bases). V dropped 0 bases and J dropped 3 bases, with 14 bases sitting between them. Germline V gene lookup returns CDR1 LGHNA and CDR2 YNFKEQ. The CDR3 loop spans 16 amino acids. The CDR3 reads CASSQDGGGTYYGYTF. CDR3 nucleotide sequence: TGTGCCAGCAGCCAAGATGGGGGGGGCACCTACTATGGCTACACCTTC.

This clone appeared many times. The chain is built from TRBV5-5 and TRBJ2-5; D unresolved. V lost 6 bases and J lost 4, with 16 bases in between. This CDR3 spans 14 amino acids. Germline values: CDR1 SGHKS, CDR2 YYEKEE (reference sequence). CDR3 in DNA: TGTGCCAGCACCACAGCAGGTGTAGGAGAGACCCAGTACTTC. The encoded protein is CASTTAGVGETQYF.

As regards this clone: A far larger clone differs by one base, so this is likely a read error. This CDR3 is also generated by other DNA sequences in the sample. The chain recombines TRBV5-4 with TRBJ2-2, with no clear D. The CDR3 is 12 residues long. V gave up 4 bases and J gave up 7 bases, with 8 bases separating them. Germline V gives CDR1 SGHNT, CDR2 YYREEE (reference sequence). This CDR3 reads CASSQQNGELFF. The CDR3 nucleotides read TGTGCCAGCAGCCAACAAAACGGGGAGCTGTTTTTT.

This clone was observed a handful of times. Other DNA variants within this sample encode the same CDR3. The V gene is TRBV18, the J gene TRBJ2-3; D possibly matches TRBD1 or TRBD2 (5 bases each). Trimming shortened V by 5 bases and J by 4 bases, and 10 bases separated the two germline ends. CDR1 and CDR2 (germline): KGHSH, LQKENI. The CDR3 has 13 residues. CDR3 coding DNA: TGTGCCAGCTCAAGGGACCAGGCAGATACGCAGTATTTT. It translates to CASSRDQADTQYF.

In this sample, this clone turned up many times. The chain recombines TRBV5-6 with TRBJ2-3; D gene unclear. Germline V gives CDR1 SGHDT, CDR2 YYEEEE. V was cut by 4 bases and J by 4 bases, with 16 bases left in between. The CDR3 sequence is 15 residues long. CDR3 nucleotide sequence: TGTGCCAGCAGCCCTATCACATCGGGCGCAGATACGCAGTATTTT. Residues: CASSPITSGADTQYF.

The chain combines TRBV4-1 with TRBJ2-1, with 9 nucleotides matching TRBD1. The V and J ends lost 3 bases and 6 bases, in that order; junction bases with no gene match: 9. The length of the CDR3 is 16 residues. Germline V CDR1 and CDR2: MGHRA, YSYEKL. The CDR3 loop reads CASSQDDRGFGNEQFF. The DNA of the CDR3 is TGCGCCAGCAGCCAGGATGACAGGGGGTTTGGCAATGAGCAGTTCTTC.

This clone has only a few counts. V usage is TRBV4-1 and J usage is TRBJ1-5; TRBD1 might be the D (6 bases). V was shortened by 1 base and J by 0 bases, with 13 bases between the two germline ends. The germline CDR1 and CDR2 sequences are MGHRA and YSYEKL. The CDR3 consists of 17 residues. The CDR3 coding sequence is TGCGCCAGCAGCCAAGGGGCAGGGGAGCATAGCAATCAGCCCCAGCATTTT. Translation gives CASSQGAGEHSNQPQHF.

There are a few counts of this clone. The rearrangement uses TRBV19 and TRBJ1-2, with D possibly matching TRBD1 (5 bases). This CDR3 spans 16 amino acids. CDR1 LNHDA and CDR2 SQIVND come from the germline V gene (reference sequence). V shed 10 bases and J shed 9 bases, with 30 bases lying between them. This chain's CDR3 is CAILSFQGDGSVSYTF. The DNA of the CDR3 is TGTGCCATTCTGTCCTTCCAGGGTGACGGGAGCGTGAGCTACACCTTC.

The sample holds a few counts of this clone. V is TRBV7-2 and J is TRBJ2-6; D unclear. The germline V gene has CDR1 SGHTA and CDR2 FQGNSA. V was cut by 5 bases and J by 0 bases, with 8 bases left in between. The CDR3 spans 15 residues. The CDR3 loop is CASSIGFSGANVLTF. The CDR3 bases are TGTGCCAGCAGCATAGGGTTCTCTGGGGCCAACGTCCTGACTTTC.

In nucleotides, the CDR3 is TGTGCCAGCAGTTCCGGGACACTCTTTTACGAGCAGTACTTC. Its protein product is CASSSGTLFYEQYF. J is TRBJ2-7 and V is TRBV6-5, with D possibly matching TRBD1 (6 bases). This CDR3 region has 14 residues. V shed 4 bases and J shed 4 bases, with 14 bases lying between them. Germline CDR1 reads MNHEY; CDR2 reads SVGAGI.

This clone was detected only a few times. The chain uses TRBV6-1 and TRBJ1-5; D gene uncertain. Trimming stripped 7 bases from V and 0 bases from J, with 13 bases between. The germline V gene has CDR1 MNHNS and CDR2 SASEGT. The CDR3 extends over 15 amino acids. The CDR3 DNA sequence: TGTGCCAGCACCTCGGAGCGGGGTAGCAATCAGCCCCAGCATTTT. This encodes CASTSERGSNQPQHF.

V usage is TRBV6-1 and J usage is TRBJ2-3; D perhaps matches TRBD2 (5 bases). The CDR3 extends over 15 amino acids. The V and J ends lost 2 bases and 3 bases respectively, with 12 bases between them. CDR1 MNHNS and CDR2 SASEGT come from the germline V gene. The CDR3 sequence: CASSEKRWETDTQYF. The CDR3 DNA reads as TGTGCCAGCAGTGAAAAGAGATGGGAGACAGATACGCAGTATTTT.

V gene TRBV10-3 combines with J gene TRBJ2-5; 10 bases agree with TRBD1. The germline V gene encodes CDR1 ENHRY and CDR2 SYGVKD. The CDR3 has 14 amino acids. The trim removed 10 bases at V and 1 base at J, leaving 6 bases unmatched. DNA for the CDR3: TGTGCCACCGGGACAGGGGCCATCCAAGAGACCCAGTACTTC. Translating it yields CATGTGAIQETQYF.

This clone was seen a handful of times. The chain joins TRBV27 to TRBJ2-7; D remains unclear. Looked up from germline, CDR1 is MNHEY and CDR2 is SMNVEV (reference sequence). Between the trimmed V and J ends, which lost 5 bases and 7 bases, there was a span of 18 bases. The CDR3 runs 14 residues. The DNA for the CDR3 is TGTGCCAGCAGTACATCGACGGCGCTTGGGGAGCAGTACTTC. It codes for CASSTSTALGEQYF.